This is a list of T cell receptor beta chains from one sample in a study of blood T cell repertoires in COVID-19. Clones were sequenced by immunoSEQ multiplex PCR, and TCRdb holds only the in-frame ones, with some missing. The repertoire includes 240,000 or so clones, approximately 83% of them detected once, and more than 2.5% sits in the top ten. What was sequenced was peripheral blood. Receptor source: a woman aged 30 to 39 who had recovered from COVID-19. Both conserved end residues are part of each CDR3. A D gene is named only where the DNA matches it firmly. Where a row states a size, it is once, few, many or the class of an expanded clone; other rows omit it.

TRBV4-1,TRBD1,.,TRBJ2-1,TGCGCCAGCAGCCAACTACAGGGGTCCCAGGGTGGGAATGAGCAGTTCTTC,CASSQLQGSQGGNEQFF
TRBV5-1,TRBD2,.,TRBJ2-3,TGCGCCAGCAGCTTTTCCCTAGCGGCAGATACGCAGTATTTT,CASSFSLAADTQYF
TRBV5-6,.,once,TRBJ2-1,TGTGCCAGCGCTGCCGAGGACGACAGGACCCCGGGGAATGAGCAGTTCTTC,CASAAEDDRTPGNEQFF
TRBV6-1,TRBD2,.,TRBJ2-5,TGTGCCAGCAGTAAAGGACTAGCGGGGGTCCAAGAGACCCAGTACTTC,CASSKGLAGVQETQYF
TRBV5-4,TRBD1,.,TRBJ2-7,TGTGCCAGCAGCTTGGATGGAGCGATGACAGGGTTCGCCTACGAGCAGTACTTC,CASSLDGAMTGFAYEQYF
TRBV11-2,TRBD1,.,TRBJ1-1,TGTGCCAGCAGCTTAGCCGGACAGGGGGGGATGAACACTGAAGCTTTCTTT,CASSLAGQGGMNTEAFF
TRBV10-3,.,.,TRBJ1-6,TGTGCCATCAGTGAGCAGGGAAGGACACCCCTCCACTTT,CAISEQGRTPLHF
TRBV28,.,.,TRBJ1-3,TGTGCCAGCAGTGCGAACGGACCAGAGGGGGTTACGGGAAACACCATATATTTT,CASSANGPEGVTGNTIYF
TRBV27,.,.,TRBJ2-1,TGTGCCAGCAGTTTCGATAGGGGCTCCTACAATGAGCAGTTCTTC,CASSFDRGSYNEQFF
TRBV9,TRBD1,.,TRBJ2-1,TGTGCCAGCAGCGTGCGGGGGTCTGACAGGGGGCTAGATGAGCAGTTCTTC,CASSVRGSDRGLDEQFF
TRBV10-3,.,.,TRBJ2-1,TGTGCCATCAGTGTGGAGCTCCCAACCTACAATGAGCAGTTCTTC,CAISVELPTYNEQFF
TRBV28,.,.,TRBJ2-6,TGTGCCACCGGGAGATCTGGGGCCAACGTCCTGACTTTC,CATGRSGANVLTF
TRBV7-9,.,.,TRBJ2-5,TGTGCCAGCAGCGAAACAGGATTACAAGAGACCCAGTACTTC,CASSETGLQETQYF
TRBV19,TRBD1,few,TRBJ2-2,TGTGCCAGTAGTATAGATCTTAACAGGGGGAACACCGGGGAGCTGTTTTTT,CASSIDLNRGNTGELFF
TRBV4-2,TRBD1,.,TRBJ1-1,TGTGCCAGCAGCCCTCGGGACAGGGAGGACACTGAAGCTTTCTTT,CASSPRDREDTEAFF
TRBV5-1,.,.,TRBJ1-1,TGCGCCAGCAGCGCGGAGAGGGACACTGAAGCTTTCTTT,CASSAERDTEAFF
TRBV4-2,TRBD1,.,TRBJ1-1,TGTGCCAGCAGCCAGGAACAGGGGTTGGGCACTGAAGCTTTCTTT,CASSQEQGLGTEAFF
TRBV4-2,.,.,TRBJ1-2,TGTGCCAGCAGCCAAGAGCCGCTATCAGGCTACACCTTC,CASSQEPLSGYTF
TRBV2,TRBD2,.,TRBJ2-5,TGTGCCAGCACAGGGACTAGCGTTCCCCAGTACTTC,CASTGTSVPQYF
TRBV24-1,TRBD2,.,TRBJ2-1,TGTGCCACCAGTGACACCCCGGGGGCTAGCGGGGCAAATGAGCAGTTCTTC,CATSDTPGASGANEQFF
TRBV9,.,.,TRBJ1-5,TGTGCCAGCAGCGTAGGTTCAGGGAATCAGCCCCAGCATTTT,CASSVGSGNQPQHF
TRBV2,TRBD2,.,TRBJ2-3,TGTGCCAGCAGACCGAATAGCGGGGGGGCCACAGATACGCAGTATTTT,CASRPNSGGATDTQYF
TRBV19,.,.,TRBJ2-1,TGTGCCAGTAGTGCCCAGGGGTTTCTCGAAGGTGGTAGTTTGATGAATGAGCAGTTCTTC,CASSAQGFLEGGSLMNEQFF
TRBV30,.,.,TRBJ2-7,TGTGCCTGGAGTGCTTTCTCCTACGAGCAGTACTTC,CAWSAFSYEQYF
TRBV24-1,.,.,TRBJ2-2,TGTGCCACCAGTGATGGTACAGGGTTAGAGCTGTTTTTT,CATSDGTGLELFF
TRBV4-1,.,.,TRBJ1-3,TGCGCCAGCAGCCAAGATCCAGGGGAGAAAAACACCATATATTTT,CASSQDPGEKNTIYF